One sample yielded the 21 T cell receptor beta chains listed below, sequenced in a study of blood T cell repertoires in COVID-19. Assay used: immunoSEQ multiplex PCR; TCRdb lists only in-frame clones, some missing. The sample gives 110,000 or so clones, about four fifths of which show up once; around 10% is in the top ten. The sequenced material came from peripheral blood. Receptor source: a woman aged 70 to 79 with acute or convalescent COVID-19.

The chain carries TRBV18 and TRBJ1-2; weak D call: TRBD1 (6 bases). CDR1 and CDR2 from the germline V gene are KGHSH and LQKENI. Trimming removed 2 bases from V and 3 bases from J, with 25 bases in between. The CDR3 is 19 amino acids. CDR3: CASSPALPGASWYDYGYTF. Here the CDR3 DNA reads TGTGCCAGCTCACCAGCATTACCAGGGGCTTCTTGGTATGACTATGGCTACACCTTC.

The rearrangement joins TRBV19 to TRBJ1-3; possibly TRBD1 for D (6 bases). The germline V and J ends were trimmed by 0 bases and 0 bases, with 9 bases remaining between them. The CDR3 extends over 16 amino acids. CDR1 is LNHDA, CDR2 SQIVND, per germline (reference sequence). CDR3: CASSIDGQTSGNTIYF. CDR3 DNA sequence: TGTGCCAGTAGTATAGACGGACAGACCTCTGGAAACACCATATATTTT.

This clone was seen only once. CDR3 sequence: CASSVDGQPDTEAFF. The CDR3 DNA is TGTGCCAGCAGCGTAGATGGGCAGCCGGACACTGAAGCTTTCTTT. V and J are TRBV9 and TRBJ1-1; no definite D call. The CDR3 runs to 15 residues. The germline V and J ends were trimmed by 0 bases and 3 bases, with 12 bases remaining between them. Germline V gene sequence: CDR1 SGDLS, CDR2 YYNGEE.

This clone was seen only once. This chain connects TRBV9 to TRBJ2-1, with 7 bases that match TRBD1. Unmatched junction bases numbered 8, after V lost 4 bases and J lost 7 bases. The CDR3 runs to 14 residues. Germline lookup yields CDR1 SGDLS and CDR2 YYNGEE. This CDR3 reads CASSTRQGGNEQFF. DNA for the CDR3: TGTGCCAGCAGCACCAGACAGGGCGGGAATGAGCAGTTCTTC.

The chain has TRBV7-6 and TRBJ2-2, with 10 positions matching TRBD2. The V gene's germline CDR1 is SGHVS and CDR2 FNYEAQ. The V and J ends lost 1 base and 6 bases, in that order; junction bases with no gene match: 5. The CDR3 runs 16 residues. The CDR3 sequence: CASSLGSSGGAGELFF. For the CDR3, the DNA is TGTGCCAGCAGCTTAGGTTCTAGCGGGGGTGCCGGGGAGCTGTTTTTT.

The chain carries TRBV2 and TRBJ1-1, with 10 bases lining up with TRBD1. CDR1 is SNHLY and CDR2 is FYNNEI in the germline V gene. The CDR3 has 14 residues. Trimming took 7 bases from V and 1 from J; bases not matched to a gene: 3. In nucleotides, the CDR3 is TGTGCCAGCAACCGACAGGGGGCGAACACTGAAGCTTTCTTT. Translation: CASNRQGANTEAFF.

V and J are TRBV10-3 and TRBJ2-7, with D tentatively TRBD1 (5 bases). The CDR3 length is 13 residues. V lost 4 bases and J lost 4, with 11 bases in between. CDR1 and CDR2 (germline): ENHRY, SYGVKD. The CDR3 DNA reads TGTGCCATCAGTGTTGGGGCGGTTTACGAGCAGTACTTC. Translated: CAISVGAVYEQYF.

This chain links TRBV6-6 with TRBJ1-2, with 7 nucleotides matching TRBD1. CDR3 length: 12 residues. Germline assignment: CDR1 MNHNY and CDR2 SVGAGI (reference sequence). V trimming: 6 bases; J trimming: 8 bases; junction bases outside the gene matches: 6. CDR3 in amino acids: CASSRGQSGYTF. CDR3 bases: TGTGCCAGCAGCCGGGGACAGTCGGGCTACACCTTC.

The chain has TRBV29-1 and TRBJ2-7; TRBD1 aligns across 9 bases. Germline CDR1 reads SQVTM; CDR2 reads ANQGSEA. The CDR3 sequence is 12 residues long. Germline trimming cut 7 bases from V and 2 bases from J; bases unmatched to any gene: 3. The CDR3 sequence: CSGGQGTYEQYF. CDR3 nucleotide sequence: TGCAGCGGGGGACAGGGAACCTACGAGCAGTACTTC.

This clone came up a few times. The chain carries TRBV5-8 and TRBJ2-3, with 8 bases identical to TRBD2. The CDR3 sequence is 15 residues long. With 0 bases clipped from V and 6 bases from J, the junction kept 6 bases outside the gene matches. Germline loops: CDR1 SGHTS, CDR2 YDEGEE. Written as DNA, the CDR3 is TGTGCCAGCAGCTTGGGTGGTAGCGGGGCCGATACGCAGTATTTT. This translates into CASSLGGSGADTQYF.

The rearrangement links TRBV28 to TRBJ2-3; 9 bases line up with TRBD2. CDR1 and CDR2 from the germline V gene are MDHEN and SYDVKM. This CDR3 is 14 amino acids long. V lost 3 bases, J lost 5 bases, and 3 bases stayed unmatched. CDR3 nucleotide sequence: TGTGCCAGCAGTTTCCGCGGGAGGGTAGATACGCAGTATTTT. Amino acids: CASSFRGRVDTQYF.

This chain uses TRBV10-3 with TRBJ2-2; 9 bases align to TRBD2. V gave up 6 bases and J gave up 5 bases; unmatched junction bases: 4. This CDR3 spans 14 amino acids. Germline loops: CDR1 ENHRY, CDR2 SYGVKD. The CDR3 loop is CAIRGGGGTGELFF. The CDR3 nucleotides are TGTGCCATCAGGGGCGGGGGGGGAACCGGGGAGCTGTTTTTT.

There are a few counts of this clone. Here the CDR3 DNA reads TGTGCCAGCAGTTCGCCTCGGACAGGTATGGATGGCTACACCTTC. This gives the protein CASSSPRTGMDGYTF. The chain is built from TRBV27 and TRBJ1-2; 7 positions match TRBD1. CDR3 length: 15 residues. Per germline, CDR1 MNHEY and CDR2 SMNVEV (reference sequence). The V and J ends lost 4 bases and 6 bases, in that order; junction bases with no gene match: 11.

This clone was seen a handful of times. The genes are TRBV28 and TRBJ1-5; 7 bases fit TRBD1. Unmatched junction bases numbered 12, after V lost 10 bases and J lost 0 bases. The germline V gene has CDR1 MDHEN and CDR2 SYDVKM. This CDR3 is built from 16 residues. CDR3 sequence reads: CATSYRGQYSNQPQHF. CDR3 nucleotide sequence: TGTGCCACCTCCTACCGGGGACAGTATAGCAATCAGCCCCAGCATTTT.

The rearrangement uses TRBV7-2 and TRBJ2-3, with 8 bases that match TRBD2. The V gene end was trimmed by 4 bases and the J gene end by 0 bases; junction bases not matched to a gene: 3. Germline CDR1 reads SGHTA; CDR2 reads FQGNSA. CDR3 length: 15 residues. The CDR3 loop reads CASSSQRGSTDTQYF. CDR3 DNA: TGTGCCAGCAGCTCCCAGCGGGGGAGCACAGATACGCAGTATTTT.

CDR3 sequence reads: CAWRATYGGNQPQHF. Written as DNA, the CDR3 is TGTGCCTGGAGAGCCACCTACGGGGGAAATCAGCCCCAGCATTTT. The chain employs TRBV30 and TRBJ1-5, with a possible D match to TRBD1 (5 bases). This CDR3 is 15 amino acids long. Germline V CDR1 and CDR2: GTSNPN, SVGIG (reference sequence). V lost 3 bases, J lost 4 bases, and 16 bases lay in between.

The V and J genes are TRBV3-1 (or the pseudogene TRBV3-2) and TRBJ2-5; 7 bases align to TRBD1. The germline gives CDR1 LGHDT, CDR2 YNNKEL (reference sequence). Unmatched junction bases numbered 0, after V lost 3 bases and J lost 2 bases. The CDR3 sequence is 13 residues long. The CDR3 sequence: CASSQGQQETQYF. The CDR3 coding sequence is TGTGCCAGCAGCCAGGGACAGCAAGAGACCCAGTACTTC.

The chain employs TRBV29-1 and TRBJ2-1, with 9 bases fitting TRBD1. V lost 0 bases, J lost 0 bases, and 3 bases stayed unmatched. The CDR3 runs to 16 residues. Germline CDR1 is SQVTM and CDR2 is ANQGSEA. The CDR3 bases are TGCAGCGTTGAAGATAACAGGGGGCGCTCCTACAATGAGCAGTTCTTC. Translating gives CSVEDNRGRSYNEQFF.

This clone was detected only once. V is TRBV14 and J is TRBJ1-1, with 7 bases fitting TRBD1. Germline assignment: CDR1 SGHDN and CDR2 FVKESK. The ends lost 3 bases at V and 10 bases at J; junction bases unmatched: 5. There are 12 residues in the CDR3. CDR3 loop: CASSQRQGGAFF. As DNA, the CDR3 is TGTGCCAGCAGCCAGCGACAGGGCGGAGCTTTCTTT.

The chain uses TRBV2 and TRBJ1-5; 9 bases fit TRBD1. This CDR3 spans 14 amino acids. V trimming: 4 bases; J trimming: 7 bases; junction bases outside the gene matches: 5. Germline assignment: CDR1 SNHLY and CDR2 FYNNEI. CDR3 nucleotide sequence: TGTGCCAGCAGTGGGGACAGGGCAGGGCAGCCCCAGCATTTT. Residues: CASSGDRAGQPQHF.

The gene calls are TRBV2 and TRBJ2-5; 7 bases fit TRBD2. V was clipped by 7 bases and J by 3 bases; unmatched bases: 8. The CDR3 has 14 amino acids. Germline values: CDR1 SNHLY, CDR2 FYNNEI. This chain's CDR3 is CASNSRGVKETQYF. The CDR3 nucleotides are TGTGCCAGCAATTCTCGGGGGGTTAAAGAGACCCAGTACTTC.